The rows below give T cell receptor beta chains drawn from one sample of a study of blood T cell repertoires in COVID-19. Generated by immunoSEQ multiplex PCR, the TCRdb table keeps only in-frame clones and is missing some. The sample yields approximately 89,000 clones, 70% to 90% seen once. The sample consisted of peripheral blood. The receptors were sampled from a man aged 70 or older with acute or convalescent COVID-19. Each CDR3 is given with its conserved first and last residue. A D gene is named only where the DNA matches it firmly. Part of the rows lack a size; the others show once, few, many or a class for expanded clones.

clone_size	d_call	v_call	j_call	cdr3_nt	cdr3_aa
NA	NA	TRBV6-9	TRBJ1-5	TGTGCCCAACCCAGGGGCCATCTCGAGCCCCAGCATTTT	CAQPRGHLEPQHF
NA	TRBD2	TRBV9	TRBJ2-1	TGTGCCAGCAGCGTAGCCGGCGGGGGGGCCAACAATGAGCAGTTCTTC	CASSVAGGGANNEQFF
NA	NA	TRBV2	TRBJ1-4	TGTGCCAGCAGTGAAACTGTCGTTGGTGCAACTAATGAAAAACTGTTTTTT	CASSETVVGATNEKLFF
once	NA	TRBV19	TRBJ1-1	TGTGCCAGTAAGGAGACGGGAAGCATGAACACTGAAGCTTTCTTT	CASKETGSMNTEAFF
NA	NA	TRBV18	TRBJ1-1	TGTGCCAGCTCACCACCGCTCGGGGGAGGGACGGGAGCTTTCTTT	CASSPPLGGGTGAFF
NA	TRBD1	TRBV6-1	TRBJ2-5	TGTGCCAGCGGTGGTGGGTGGGGACAGAGCCAAGAGACCCAGTACTTC	CASGGGWGQSQETQYF
NA	TRBD1	TRBV2	TRBJ1-2	TGTGCCAGCATTATCAATGCGGACAGGGGGTACTATGGCTACACCTTC	CASIINADRGYYGYTF
few	TRBD1	TRBV28	TRBJ1-6	TGTGCCGTCAGACAGGGGTCCTCACCCCTCCACTTT	CAVRQGSSPLHF
NA	NA	TRBV6-1	TRBJ2-5	TGTGCCAGCAGTGAAACCCAGGGTAGTGAAGAGACCCAGTACTTC	CASSETQGSEETQYF
few	TRBD1	TRBV7-9	TRBJ2-7	TGTGCCAGCAGCGGCCGACAGGGGTACGAGCAGTACTTC	CASSGRQGYEQYF